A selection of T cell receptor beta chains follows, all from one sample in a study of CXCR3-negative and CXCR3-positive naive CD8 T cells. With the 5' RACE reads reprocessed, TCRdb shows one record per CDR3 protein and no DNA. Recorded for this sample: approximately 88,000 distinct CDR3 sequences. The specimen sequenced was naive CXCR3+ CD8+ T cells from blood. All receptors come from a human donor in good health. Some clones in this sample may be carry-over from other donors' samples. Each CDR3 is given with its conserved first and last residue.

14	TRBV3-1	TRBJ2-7	CASNQSRDSQEQYF
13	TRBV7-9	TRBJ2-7	CASSSGVSYEQYF
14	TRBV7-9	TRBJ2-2	CASSTTGGTGELFF
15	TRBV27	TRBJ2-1	CASSSPTSGSDEQFF
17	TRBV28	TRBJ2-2	CASSLRTSPKNTGELFF
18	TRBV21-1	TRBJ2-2	CASSRRKTGLENTGELFF
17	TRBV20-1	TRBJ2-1	CSARATSGVRPYNEQFF
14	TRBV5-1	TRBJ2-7	CASSLGGVDNEQYF
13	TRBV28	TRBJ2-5	CASSFAGRETQYF
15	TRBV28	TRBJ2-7	CASSFPPSHSYEQYF
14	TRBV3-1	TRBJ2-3	CASSRDSLADTQYF
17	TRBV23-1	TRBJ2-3	CASRQTSGQGTTDTQYF
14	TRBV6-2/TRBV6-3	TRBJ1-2	CASSSAGGHYGYTF
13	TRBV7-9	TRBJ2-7	CASSPPSPYEQYF
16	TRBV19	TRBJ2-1	CASSILGTSGHNEQFF
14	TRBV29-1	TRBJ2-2	CSGTKTANTGELFF
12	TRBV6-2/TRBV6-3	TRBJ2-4	CASASSGNIQYF
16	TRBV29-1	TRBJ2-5	CSVRPTFGQGVETQYF
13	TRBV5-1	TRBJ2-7	CASSPGPDYEQYF
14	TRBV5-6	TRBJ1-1	CASSLGLGPTEAFF
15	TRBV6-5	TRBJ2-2	CASSLSGTGVGELFF
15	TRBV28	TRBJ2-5	CASSLYRGGIETQYF
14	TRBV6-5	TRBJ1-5	CASSYSGSNQPQHF
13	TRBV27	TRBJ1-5	CASSLKGTQPQHF
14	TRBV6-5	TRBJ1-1	CASSYQGENTEAFF
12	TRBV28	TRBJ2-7	CASSLTDYEQYF
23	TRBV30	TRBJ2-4	CAWSVEILVSGGGREQAKNIQYF
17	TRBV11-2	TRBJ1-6	CASSSFSEPEDNSPLHF
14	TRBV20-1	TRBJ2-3	CSARDVVATDTQYF
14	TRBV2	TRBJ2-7	CASLAGSGSYEQYF
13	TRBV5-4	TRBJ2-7	CASSYGVSYEQYF
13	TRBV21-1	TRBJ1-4	CASTRREDEKLFF
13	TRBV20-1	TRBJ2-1	CSAIPSPYNEQFF
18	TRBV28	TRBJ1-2	CASSFSPLSIEFNYGYTF
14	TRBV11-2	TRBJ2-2	CASSDTSYTGELFF
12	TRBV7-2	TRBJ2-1	CASKPSPGEQFF
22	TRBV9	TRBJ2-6	CASSVGLAGATYTISGANVLTF
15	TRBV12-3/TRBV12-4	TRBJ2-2	CASRGRGGNTGELFF
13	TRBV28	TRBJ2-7	CASSLYPSYEQYF
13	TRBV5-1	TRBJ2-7	CASSPGGFYEQYF
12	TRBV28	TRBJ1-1	CASSLLNTEAFF
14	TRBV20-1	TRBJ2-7	CSAVGGQWGYEQYF
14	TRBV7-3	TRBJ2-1	CASRVTLEDNEQFF
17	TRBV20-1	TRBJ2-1	CSARDRIAGGPGNEQFF
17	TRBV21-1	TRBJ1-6	CASSKDSGHDYNSPLHF
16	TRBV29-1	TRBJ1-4	CSVRLAGWRSNEKLLF
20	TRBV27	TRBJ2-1	CASSLSPGLAGGSSYNEQFF
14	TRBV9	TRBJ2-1	CASTPSFAYNEQFF
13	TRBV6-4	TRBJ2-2	CASSDGGAGELFF
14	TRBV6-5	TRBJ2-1	CASSFSDEYNEQFF
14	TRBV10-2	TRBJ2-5	CASRGDWNLETQYF
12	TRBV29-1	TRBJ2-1	CSVAHRRVEQFF
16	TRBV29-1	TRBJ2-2	CRVDLGLAGVSGELFF
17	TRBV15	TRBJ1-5	CATSRDQRQNSNQPQHF
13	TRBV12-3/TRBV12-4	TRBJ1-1	CASSPSGGGGAFF
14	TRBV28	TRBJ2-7	CASSFPSGRYEQYF
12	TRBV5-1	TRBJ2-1	CASSPRGLDEFF
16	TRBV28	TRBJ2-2	CASSLLAGGNTGELFF
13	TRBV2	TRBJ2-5	CASSAGPHETQYF
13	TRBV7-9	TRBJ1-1	CASSPGESIEAFF